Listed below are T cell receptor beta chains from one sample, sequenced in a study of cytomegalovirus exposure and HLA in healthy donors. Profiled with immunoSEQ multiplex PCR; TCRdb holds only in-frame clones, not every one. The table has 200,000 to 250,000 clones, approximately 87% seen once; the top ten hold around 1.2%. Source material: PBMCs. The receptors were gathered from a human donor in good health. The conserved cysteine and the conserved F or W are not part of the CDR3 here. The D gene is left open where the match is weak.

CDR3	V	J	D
ATSREQAPIGEQY	TRBV15	TRBJ2-7	.
ASSLGRGAGGNTIY	TRBV7-8	TRBJ1-3	.
ASSPGQGTQY	TRBV27	TRBJ2-3	TRBD1
ASRPRLGEGHEQY	TRBV6-5	TRBJ2-7	.
AWSGQPSNQPQH	TRBV30	TRBJ1-5	.
ASSSSPSGNYNEQF	TRBV7-2	TRBJ2-1	TRBD2
ASSLDGGGWTTGELF	TRBV5-8	TRBJ2-2	TRBD2
ASSPTSGRPYNEQF	TRBV5-1	TRBJ2-1	TRBD2
ASSRSATGGNEQY	TRBV7-8	TRBJ2-7	TRBD1
ASSHDSEYEQY	TRBV4-2	TRBJ2-7	.
ASSYSKGVGYGYT	TRBV6-5	TRBJ1-2	.
ASSRGQGGREQY	TRBV7-9	TRBJ2-7	.
ASSPGHPGELF	TRBV11-3	TRBJ2-2	.
ASRAPPENIQY	TRBV5-1	TRBJ2-4	.
ASSSGLADGETQY	TRBV7-8	TRBJ2-5	TRBD2
ASSVAGTGGRQQY	TRBV25-1	TRBJ2-7	TRBD1